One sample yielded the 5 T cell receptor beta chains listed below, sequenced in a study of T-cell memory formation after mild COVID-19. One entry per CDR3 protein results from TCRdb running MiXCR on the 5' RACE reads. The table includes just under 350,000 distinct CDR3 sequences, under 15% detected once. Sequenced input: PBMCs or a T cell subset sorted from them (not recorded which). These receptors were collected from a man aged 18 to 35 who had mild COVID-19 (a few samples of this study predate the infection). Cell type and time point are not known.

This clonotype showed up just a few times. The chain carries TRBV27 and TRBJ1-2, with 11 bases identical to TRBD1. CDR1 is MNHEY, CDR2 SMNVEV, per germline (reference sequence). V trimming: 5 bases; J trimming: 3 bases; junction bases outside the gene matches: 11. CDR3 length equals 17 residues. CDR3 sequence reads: CASSPGLLGQGDYGYTF. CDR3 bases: TGTGCCAGCAGTCCCGGCCTCCTGGGACAGGGGGACTATGGCTACACCTTC.

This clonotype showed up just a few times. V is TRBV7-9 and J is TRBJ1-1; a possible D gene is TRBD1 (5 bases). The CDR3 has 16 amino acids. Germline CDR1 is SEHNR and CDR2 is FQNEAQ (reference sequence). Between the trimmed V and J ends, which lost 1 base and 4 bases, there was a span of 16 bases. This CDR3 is CASSLGRAGPGTEAFF. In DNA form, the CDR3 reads TGTGCCAGCAGCTTAGGACGAGCAGGGCCGGGCACTGAAGCTTTCTTT.

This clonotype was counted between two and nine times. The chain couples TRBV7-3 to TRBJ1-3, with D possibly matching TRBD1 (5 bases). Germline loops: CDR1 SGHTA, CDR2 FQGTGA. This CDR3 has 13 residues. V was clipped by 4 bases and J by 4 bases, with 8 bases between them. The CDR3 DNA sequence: TGTGCCAGCAGCTCGGGGCTAGGAAACACCATATATTTT. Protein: CASSSGLGNTIYF.

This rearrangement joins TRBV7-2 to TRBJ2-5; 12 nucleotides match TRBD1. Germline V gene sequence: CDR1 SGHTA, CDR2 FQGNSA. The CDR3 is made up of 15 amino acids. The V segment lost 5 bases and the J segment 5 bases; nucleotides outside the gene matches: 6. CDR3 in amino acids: CASSTGTGGVETQYF. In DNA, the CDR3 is TGTGCCAGCAGCACTGGGACAGGGGGCGTCGAGACCCAGTACTTC.

CDR3 sequence reads: CATSRGGGIGNTEAFF. In nucleotides, the CDR3 is TGTGCCACCAGCAGAGGAGGGGGGATTGGGAACACTGAAGCTTTCTTT. The chain joins TRBV15 to TRBJ1-1; TRBD1 is a possible D gene (6 bases). The CDR3 consists of 16 residues. Trimming cost V 1 base and J 1 base, with 13 bases left between them. The germline CDR1 and CDR2 sequences are LNHNV and YYDKDF (reference sequence).